The next 25 T cell receptor beta chains were all read from a single sample in a study of shared clonotypes between healthy human individuals. Assay used: immunoSEQ multiplex PCR; TCRdb lists only in-frame clones, some missing. The sample yields 2 million to 2.5 million clones, 95% seen once. Source material: naive CD4+ T cells sorted from blood. The sample's subset: CD45RA+ positively selected. Receptors were obtained from a man younger than 35 in good health.

The CDR3 loop is CASSPGPISQPQHF. CDR3 DNA: TGTGCCAGCAGCCCCGGACCGATCAGTCAGCCCCAGCATTTT. The V call is TRBV5-5, the J call TRBJ1-5, with D unresolved. The CDR3 contains 14 residues. V was clipped by 4 bases and J by 6 bases, with 14 bases between them. From germline, CDR1 is SGHKS and CDR2 YYEKEE (reference sequence).

CDR3 protein: CASSTGTVVQETQYF. The DNA for the CDR3 is TGTGCCAGTAGTACTGGGACAGTCGTCCAAGAGACCCAGTACTTC. The chain recombines TRBV19 with TRBJ2-5; 7 nucleotides match TRBD1. The length of the CDR3 is 15 residues. V lost 4 bases to trimming and J lost 1 base; unmatched junction nucleotides: 6. Germline CDR1 and CDR2: LNHDA and SQIVND (reference sequence).

This rearrangement joins TRBV6-1 to TRBJ1-6; D gene unclear. The CDR3 sequence is 14 residues long. V was shortened by 2 bases and J by 6 bases, with 8 bases between the two germline ends. Germline V gene lookup returns CDR1 MNHNS and CDR2 SASEGT. The CDR3 coding sequence is TGTGCCAGCAGTGAACGGCAGCCTAATTCACCCCTCCACTTT. The encoded protein is CASSERQPNSPLHF.

CDR3 DNA sequence: TGTGCCAGCAGTAGGGACAGGGGGTATCCCTACGAGCAGTACTTC. Translated: CASSRDRGYPYEQYF. The gene calls are TRBV6-1 and TRBJ2-7, with 11 bases lining up with TRBD1. CDR1 is MNHNS, CDR2 SASEGT, per germline. J gave up 2 bases and V 5 bases, and 5 bases lay outside the gene matches. The CDR3 is 15 amino acids.

The chain couples TRBV5-4 to TRBJ2-1; no definite D call. Deletions cut 0 bases from V and 6 bases from J, with 7 bases between. In germline, CDR1 is SGHNT, CDR2 YYREEE (reference sequence). The CDR3 extends over 13 amino acids. CDR3 sequence (DNA): TGTGCCAGCAGCTTGGTACCTTTCAATGAGCAGTTCTTC. Amino acid sequence: CASSLVPFNEQFF. Variable domain in full (rest from reference TRBV5-4 and TRBJ2-1): ETGVTQSPTHLIKTRGQQVTLRCSSQSGHNTVSWYQQALGQGPQFIFQYYREEENGRGNFPPRFSGLQFPNYSSELNVNALELDDSALYLCASSLVPFNEQFFGPGTRLTVL.

The V gene is TRBV11-2, the J gene TRBJ2-7; D is possibly TRBD2 (5 bases). Germline values: CDR1 SGHAT, CDR2 FQNNGV. Trimming left V 0 bases short and J 1 base short, with 10 bases between. The length of the CDR3 is 15 residues. Written as DNA, the CDR3 is TGTGCCAGCAGCTTAGATACCCGCGGGTCCTACGAGCAGTACTTC. This codes for CASSLDTRGSYEQYF.

The chain uses TRBV28 and TRBJ1-2; TRBD1 matches at 7 bases. J gave up 2 bases and V 5 bases, and 14 bases lay outside the gene matches. The CDR3 totals 17 residues. The V gene's germline CDR1 is MDHEN and CDR2 SYDVKM. As DNA, the CDR3 is TGTGCCAGCAGTCCCGAGAGACAGGGCGGATTGAACTATGGCTACACCTTC. Its translation is CASSPERQGGLNYGYTF.

The CDR3 nucleotides read TGCGCCAGCTCCGACAGGGGGGCAGTCACTGAAGCTTTCTTT. Amino acid sequence: CASSDRGAVTEAFF. The chain combines TRBV10-2 with TRBJ1-1, with 9 bases aligning to TRBD1. Losses at the gene ends were 8 bases for V and 4 bases for J; bases not matched to a gene: 8. The CDR3 is 14 amino acids. Germline V gives CDR1 WSHSY, CDR2 SAAADI.

The chain links TRBV11-2 to TRBJ1-5; D not certain. The CDR3 is 15 residues long. V was cut by 0 bases and J by 4 bases, with 10 bases left in between. Per germline, CDR1 SGHAT and CDR2 FQNNGV. The CDR3 DNA sequence: TGTGCCAGCAGCTTAGATCACGGCGGGAATCAGCCCCAGCATTTT. It yields the protein CASSLDHGGNQPQHF. Combining the CDR3 with reference TRBV11-2 and TRBJ1-5 gives the whole variable domain EAGVAQSPRYKIIEKRQSVAFWCNPISGHATLYWYQQILGQGPKLLIQFQNNGVVDDSQLPKDRFSAERLKGVDSTLKIQPAKLEDSAVYLCASSLDHGGNQPQHFGDGTRLSIL.

The rearrangement links TRBV5-4 to TRBJ2-4, with D perhaps assigned TRBD1 or TRBD2 (5 bases each). The V end lost 5 bases, the J end lost 1 base, and 19 bases lay between the germline ends. Per the germline V gene, CDR1 is SGHNT and CDR2 is YYREEE (reference sequence). The CDR3 consists of 17 residues. CDR3 protein: CASSQPPGPGAKNIQYF. CDR3 DNA: TGTGCCAGCAGTCAGCCGCCGGGACCGGGTGCCAAAAACATTCAGTACTTC.

V is TRBV6-1 and J is TRBJ2-5, with a tentative D call TRBD1 (5 bases). The length of the CDR3 is 13 residues. The V end lost 8 bases, the J end lost 4 bases, and 14 bases lay between the germline ends. Germline values: CDR1 MNHNS, CDR2 SASEGT. The CDR3 bases are TGTGCCAGCCGAAGGGGTTTTGGAGAGACCCAGTACTTC. It codes for CASRRGFGETQYF.

The genes are TRBV28 and TRBJ1-5, with D tentatively TRBD1 (6 bases). The CDR3 is made up of 16 amino acids. Germline loops: CDR1 MDHEN, CDR2 SYDVKM. Deletions cut 5 bases from V and 1 base from J, with 15 bases between. DNA of the CDR3: TGTGCCAGCAGTCCCTCCGGGACACCAAGCAATCAGCCCCAGCATTTT. Translating gives CASSPSGTPSNQPQHF.

This chain links TRBV4-1 with TRBJ2-5; D not resolved. The length of the CDR3 is 14 residues. The germline V gene encodes CDR1 MGHRA and CDR2 YSYEKL. Trimming removed 4 bases from V and 2 bases from J, with 11 bases in between. This CDR3 reads CASSPGEKQETQYF. Written as DNA, the CDR3 is TGCGCCAGCAGCCCAGGTGAAAAACAAGAGACCCAGTACTTC.

The V call is TRBV19, the J call TRBJ2-5; TRBD2 matches 9 bases. With V trimmed by 3 bases and J by 2 bases, 7 bases remained unmatched. The CDR3 extends over 16 amino acids. Germline-derived CDR1 and CDR2 are LNHDA and SQIVND (reference sequence). This CDR3 reads CASSIRTSGLQETQYF. For the CDR3, the DNA is TGTGCCAGTAGTATTCGAACTAGCGGGTTACAAGAGACCCAGTACTTC. The full variable domain, in which reference TRBV19 and TRBJ2-5 provide the parts outside the CDR3, is DGGITQSPKYLFRKEGQNVTLSCEQNLNHDAMYWYRQDPGQGLRLIYYSQIVNDFQKGDIAEGYSVSREKKESFPLTVTSAQKNPTAFYLCASSIRTSGLQETQYFGPGTRLLVL.

The rearrangement uses TRBV30 and TRBJ2-3, with D possibly matching TRBD1 (5 bases). The CDR3 loop spans 14 amino acids. The germline V gene encodes CDR1 GTSNPN and CDR2 SVGIG (reference sequence). The germline V and J ends were trimmed by 4 bases and 1 base, with 12 bases remaining between them. In DNA form, the CDR3 reads TGTGCCTGGACACAGGAACGCGGCACAGATACGCAGTATTTT. Residues: CAWTQERGTDTQYF.

For the CDR3, the DNA is TGTGCCAGCTCACTCGGACAGGGGGCTTCGAATTCACCCCTCCACTTT. Protein: CASSLGQGASNSPLHF. The rearrangement joins TRBV18 to TRBJ1-6, with TRBD1 matching 11 bases. The CDR3 is made up of 16 amino acids. Germline loops: CDR1 KGHSH, CDR2 LQKENI. J lost 7 bases, V lost 4 bases, and 6 bases had no gene match.

The J gene is TRBJ2-7, the V gene TRBV5-4; 10 bases map to TRBD1. CDR3 length equals 16 residues. The V gene's germline CDR1 is SGHNT and CDR2 YYREEE (reference sequence). V dropped 4 bases and J dropped 5; count of bases not matched to a gene: 12. The DNA for the CDR3 is TGTGCCAGCAGCATACCCGGGACAGGGGCAATCCACGAGCAGTACTTC. Amino acid sequence: CASSIPGTGAIHEQYF. Complete variable domain (other parts from reference TRBV5-4 and TRBJ2-7): ETGVTQSPTHLIKTRGQQVTLRCSSQSGHNTVSWYQQALGQGPQFIFQYYREEENGRGNFPPRFSGLQFPNYSSELNVNALELDDSALYLCASSIPGTGAIHEQYFGPGTRLTVT.

The chain has TRBV5-6 and TRBJ2-7; a possible D gene is TRBD1 (6 bases). In germline, CDR1 is SGHDT, CDR2 YYEEEE. V dropped 3 bases and J dropped 4 bases, with 14 bases sitting between them. The CDR3 loop spans 14 amino acids. CDR3 region: CASSYLGGGYEQYF. In DNA form, the CDR3 reads TGTGCCAGCAGCTACCTTGGGGGCGGGTACGAGCAGTACTTC.

V usage is TRBV6-6 and J usage is TRBJ2-3; D ambiguous. The CDR3 spans 12 residues. Between the trimmed V and J ends, which lost 6 bases and 5 bases, there was a span of 9 bases. The V gene's germline CDR1 is MNHNY and CDR2 SVGAGI (reference sequence). The DNA of the CDR3 is TGTGCCAGCAGCCGGACGGTAGATACGCAGTATTTT. Translated: CASSRTVDTQYF.

This rearrangement joins TRBV9 to TRBJ2-5, with D perhaps matching TRBD2 (5 bases). There are 14 residues in the CDR3. Looked up from germline, CDR1 is SGDLS and CDR2 is YYNGEE. V lost 3 bases and J 1 base, leaving 10 bases between the germline ends. CDR3 protein: CASSARRGQETQYF. CDR3 DNA: TGTGCCAGCAGCGCACGCCGGGGCCAAGAGACCCAGTACTTC.

V gene TRBV10-3 combines with J gene TRBJ2-2; D gene ambiguous. This CDR3 contains 14 residues. CDR1 and CDR2 (germline): ENHRY, SYGVKD. Between the trimmed V and J ends, which lost 8 bases and 6 bases, there was a span of 16 bases. This CDR3 reads CAISAPPEAGELFF. CDR3 sequence (DNA): TGTGCCATCTCGGCGCCCCCTGAGGCCGGGGAGCTGTTTTTT.

This clone is a singleton in its sample. The chain joins TRBV11-2 to TRBJ2-7, with 8 bases lining up with TRBD1. Losses at the gene ends were 3 bases for V and 3 bases for J; bases not matched to a gene: 7. CDR1 and CDR2 from the germline V gene are SGHAT and FQNNGV. CDR3 length equals 15 residues. CDR3 loop: CASSLTDRGHYEQYF. Written as DNA, the CDR3 is TGTGCCAGCAGCTTGACCGACAGGGGACACTACGAGCAGTACTTC.

In DNA form, the CDR3 reads TGTGCCAGCAGTGAATCGGGACAGTTCCACGAGCAGTACTTC. Translated, it gives CASSESGQFHEQYF. This chain joins TRBV25-1 and TRBJ2-7, with 7 bases fitting TRBD1. Germline-derived CDR1 and CDR2 are MGHDK and SYGVNS. Trimming at V came to 1 base and at J to 5 bases, leaving 5 bases not matched to a gene. The CDR3 is made up of 14 amino acids.

The V and J genes are TRBV6-1 and TRBJ1-2, with 9 bases fitting TRBD1. Per germline, CDR1 MNHNS and CDR2 SASEGT. This CDR3 spans 15 amino acids. V trimming: 7 bases; J trimming: 0 bases; junction bases outside the gene matches: 6. This CDR3 reads CASNLRTGANYGYTF. The CDR3 DNA reads TGTGCCAGCAATTTACGGACAGGGGCTAACTATGGCTACACCTTC.

Concerning this clone: Other DNA variants within this sample encode the same CDR3. The chain is built from TRBV5-1 and TRBJ2-3; D is possibly TRBD2 (6 bases). Germline V gives CDR1 SGHRS, CDR2 YFSETQ. The CDR3 is 13 amino acids. V was shortened by 5 bases and J by 0 bases, with 7 bases between the two germline ends. DNA for the CDR3: TGCGCCAGCAGTCGGGGGAGCACAGATACGCAGTATTTT. Encoded protein: CASSRGSTDTQYF. Using reference TRBV5-1 and TRBJ2-3 for the parts outside the CDR3, the full variable domain is KAGVTQTPRYLIKTRGQQVTLSCSPISGHRSVSWYQQTPGQGLQFLFEYFSETQRNKGNFPGRFSGRQFSNSRSEMNVSTLELGDSALYLCASSRGSTDTQYFGPGTRLTVL.